This T cell receptor beta chain was captured by sequencing in a study of graft-versus-host responses after intestinal transplantation. Study in general: Multivisceral, liver-intestinal, or isolated intestinal grafts were transplanted into recipients. The study gave all recipients anti-thymocyte globulin induction, then tacrolimus and steroids for about three years. Notes on the study in general: Some GvH clones were seen earlier in gut or blood, suggesting intestinal origin. Elevated graft-versus-host to host-versus-graft clonal ratios in allografts were recorded for patients with graft-donor T cell macrochimerism.

The V gene end was trimmed by 4 bases and the J gene end by 4 bases; junction bases not matched to a gene: 4. Germline V lookup: CDR1 SGHTA, CDR2 FQGNSA. The CDR3 runs to 15 residues. Concerning this clone: The antigen is unknown.

This table comes from immunoSEQ multiplex PCR, and its TCRdb copy is limited to in-frame clones, with some not included. Of roughly 40,000 clones detected, roughly 90% appear once; the ten largest clones hold under 4.5%. This clonotype was sampled from a human patient who received an intestinal transplant, so some T cells may come from the graft donor. The material was PBMCs, obtained 524 days after transplant. The rearrangement links TRBV7-2 to TRBJ2-2; 9 nucleotides align to TRBD2. CDR3: CASSWTSAATGELFF. The CDR3 nucleotides read TGTGCCAGCAGCTGGACTAGCGCGGCCACCGGGGAGCTGTTTTTT.